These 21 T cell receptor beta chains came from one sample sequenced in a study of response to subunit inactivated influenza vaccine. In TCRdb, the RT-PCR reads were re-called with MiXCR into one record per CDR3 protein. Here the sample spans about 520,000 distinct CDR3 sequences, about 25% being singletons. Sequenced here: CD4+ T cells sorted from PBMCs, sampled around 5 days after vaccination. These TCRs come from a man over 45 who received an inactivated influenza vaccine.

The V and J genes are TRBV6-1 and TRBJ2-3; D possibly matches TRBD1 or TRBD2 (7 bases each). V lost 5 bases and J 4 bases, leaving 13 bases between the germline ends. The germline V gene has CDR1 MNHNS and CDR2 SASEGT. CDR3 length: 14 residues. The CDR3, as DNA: TGTGCCAGCAGTAAACAGGGGAGGGCAGATACGCAGTATTTT. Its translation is CASSKQGRADTQYF.

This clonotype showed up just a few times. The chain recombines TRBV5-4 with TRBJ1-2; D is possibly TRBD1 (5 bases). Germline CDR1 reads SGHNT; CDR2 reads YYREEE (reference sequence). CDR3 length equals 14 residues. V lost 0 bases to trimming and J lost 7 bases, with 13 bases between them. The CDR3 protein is CASSLVLQGSGYTF. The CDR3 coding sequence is TGTGCCAGCAGCTTGGTATTGCAGGGTAGTGGCTACACCTTC.

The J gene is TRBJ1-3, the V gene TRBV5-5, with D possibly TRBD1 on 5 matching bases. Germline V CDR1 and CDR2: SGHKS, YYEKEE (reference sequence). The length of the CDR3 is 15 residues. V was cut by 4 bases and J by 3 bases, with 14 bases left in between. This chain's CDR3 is CASSNLPTDGNTIYF. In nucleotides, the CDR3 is TGTGCCAGCAGCAACCTCCCGACAGATGGAAACACCATATATTTT.

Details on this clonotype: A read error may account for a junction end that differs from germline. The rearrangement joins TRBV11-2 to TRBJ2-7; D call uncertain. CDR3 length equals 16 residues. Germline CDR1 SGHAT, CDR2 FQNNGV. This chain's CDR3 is CTSSPTPGFINYEQYF. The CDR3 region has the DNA TGTACCAGCAGCCCCACCCCAGGATTCATTAACTACGAGCAGTACTTC. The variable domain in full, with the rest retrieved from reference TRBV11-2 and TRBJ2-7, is EAGVAQSPRYKIIEKRQSVAFWCNPISGHATLYWYQQILGQGPKLLIQFQNNGVVDDSQLPKDRFSAERLKGVDSTLKIQPAKLEDSAVYLCTSSPTPGFINYEQYFGPGTRLTVT.

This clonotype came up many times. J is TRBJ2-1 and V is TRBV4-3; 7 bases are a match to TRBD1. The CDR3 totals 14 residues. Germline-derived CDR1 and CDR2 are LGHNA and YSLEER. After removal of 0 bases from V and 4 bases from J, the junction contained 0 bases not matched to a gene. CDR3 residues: CASSQETGYNEQFF. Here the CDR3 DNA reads TGCGCCAGCAGCCAAGAGACAGGGTACAATGAGCAGTTCTTC.

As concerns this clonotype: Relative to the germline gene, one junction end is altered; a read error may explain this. CDR3 sequence (DNA): TGCGTCAGCAGCCACCCAAACCTGAAATATGAGCAGTTCTTC. Residues: CVSSHPNLKYEQFF. This chain uses TRBV4-3 with TRBJ2-1; D ambiguous. Per germline, CDR1 LGHNA and CDR2 YSLEER. The CDR3 sequence is 14 residues long.

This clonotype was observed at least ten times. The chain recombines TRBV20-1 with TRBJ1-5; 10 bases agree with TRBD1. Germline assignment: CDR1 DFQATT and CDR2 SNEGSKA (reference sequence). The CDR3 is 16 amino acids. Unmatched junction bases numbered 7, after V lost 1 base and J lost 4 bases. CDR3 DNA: TGCAGTGCTAGAGGGCCGGGACAGGGGATTAATCAGCCCCAGCATTTT. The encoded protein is CSARGPGQGINQPQHF.

CDR3 sequence (DNA): TGTGCCAGCAGTCCGACCGAGGGACGACTTAGTGAAAAACTGTTTTTT. Protein: CASSPTEGRLSEKLFF. The chain carries TRBV12-3 or TRBV12-4 and TRBJ1-4; D possibly corresponds to TRBD1 (5 bases). V lost 5 bases and J 7 bases, leaving 20 bases between the germline ends. The CDR3 contains 16 residues.

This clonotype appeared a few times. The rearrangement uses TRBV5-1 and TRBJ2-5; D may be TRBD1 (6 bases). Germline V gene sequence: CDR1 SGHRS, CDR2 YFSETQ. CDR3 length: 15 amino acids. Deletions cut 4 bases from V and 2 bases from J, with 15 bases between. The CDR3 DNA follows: TGCGCCAGCAGCACGGGACACTCTGGTCAAGAGACCCAGTACTTC. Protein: CASSTGHSGQETQYF.

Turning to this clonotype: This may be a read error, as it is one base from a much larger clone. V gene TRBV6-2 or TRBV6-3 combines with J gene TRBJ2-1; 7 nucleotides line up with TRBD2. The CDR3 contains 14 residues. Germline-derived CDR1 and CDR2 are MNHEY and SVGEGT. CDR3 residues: CASSPTVAGVEQLF. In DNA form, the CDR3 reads TGTGCCAGCAGCCCCACAGTAGCGGGCGTGGAGCAGCTCTTC.

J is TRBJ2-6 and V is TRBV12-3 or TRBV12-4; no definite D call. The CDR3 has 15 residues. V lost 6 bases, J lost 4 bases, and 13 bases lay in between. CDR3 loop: CASSPGAHGANVLTF. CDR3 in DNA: TGTGCCAGCAGCCCCGGTGCGCACGGGGCCAACGTCCTGACTTTC.

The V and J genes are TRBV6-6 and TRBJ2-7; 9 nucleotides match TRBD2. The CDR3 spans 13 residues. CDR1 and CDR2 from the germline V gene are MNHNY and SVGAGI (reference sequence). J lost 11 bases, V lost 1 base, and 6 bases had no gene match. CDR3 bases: TGTGCCAGCAGTTACTATGAAGGCGGGAGGGAGTACTTC. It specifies CASSYYEGGREYF.

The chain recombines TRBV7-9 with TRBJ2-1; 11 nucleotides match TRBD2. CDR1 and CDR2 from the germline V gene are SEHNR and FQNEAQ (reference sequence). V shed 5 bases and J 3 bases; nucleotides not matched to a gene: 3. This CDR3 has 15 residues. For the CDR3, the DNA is TGTGCCAGCAGCCCTAGCGGGGGGCGCTACAATGAGCAGTTCTTC. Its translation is CASSPSGGRYNEQFF. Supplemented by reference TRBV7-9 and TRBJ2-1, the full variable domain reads DTGVSQNPRHKITKRGQNVTFRCDPISEHNRLYWYRQTLGQGPEFLTYFQNEAQLEKSRLLSDRFSAERPKGSFSTLEIQRTEQGDSAMYLCASSPSGGRYNEQFFGPGTRLTVL.

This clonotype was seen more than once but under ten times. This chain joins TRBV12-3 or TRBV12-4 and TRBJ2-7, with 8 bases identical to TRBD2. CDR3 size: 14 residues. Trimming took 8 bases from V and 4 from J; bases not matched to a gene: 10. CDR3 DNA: TGTGCCAGCTCGAGCGGGGGCCTGGAGTACGAGCAGTACTTC. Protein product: CASSSGGLEYEQYF.

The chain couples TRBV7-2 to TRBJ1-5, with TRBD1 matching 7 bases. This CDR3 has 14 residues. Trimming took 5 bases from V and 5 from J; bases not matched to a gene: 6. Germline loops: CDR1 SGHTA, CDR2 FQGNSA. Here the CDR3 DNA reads TGTGCCAGCAGCGTAAGACAGGGATATCAGCCCCAGCATTTT. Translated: CASSVRQGYQPQHF.

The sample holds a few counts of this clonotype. CDR3 DNA sequence: TGTGCCAGCAGCCAAGATTGGGGAACAGGAAACACCATATATTTT. It yields the protein CASSQDWGTGNTIYF. This chain uses TRBV4-2 with TRBJ1-3; no definite D call. Germline V gene lookup returns CDR1 LGHNA and CDR2 YNFKEQ. The CDR3 runs to 15 residues. Deletions cut 0 bases from V and 4 bases from J, with 10 bases between.

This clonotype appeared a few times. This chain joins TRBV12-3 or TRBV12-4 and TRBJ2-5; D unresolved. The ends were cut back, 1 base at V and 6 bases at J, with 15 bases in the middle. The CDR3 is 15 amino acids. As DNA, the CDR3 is TGTGCCAGCAGTTTAGGGGTATTTGGTGTGAAGACCCAGTACTTC. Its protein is CASSLGVFGVKTQYF.

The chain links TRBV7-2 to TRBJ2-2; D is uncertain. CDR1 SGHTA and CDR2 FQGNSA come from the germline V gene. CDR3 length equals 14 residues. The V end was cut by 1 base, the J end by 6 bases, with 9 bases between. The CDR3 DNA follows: TGTGCCAGCAGCTTAGTTACTGGACCCGGGGAGCTGTTTTTT. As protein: CASSLVTGPGELFF.

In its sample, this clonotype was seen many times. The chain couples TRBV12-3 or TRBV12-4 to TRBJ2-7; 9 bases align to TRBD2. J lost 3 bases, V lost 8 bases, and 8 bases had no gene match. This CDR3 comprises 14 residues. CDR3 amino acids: CASGKREALYEQYF. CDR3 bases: TGTGCCAGCGGAAAGCGGGAGGCCCTCTACGAGCAGTACTTC.

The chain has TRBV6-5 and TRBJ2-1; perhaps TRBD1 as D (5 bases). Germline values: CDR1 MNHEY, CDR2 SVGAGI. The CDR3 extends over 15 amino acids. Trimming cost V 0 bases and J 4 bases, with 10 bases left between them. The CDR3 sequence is CASSYSAGIYNEQFF. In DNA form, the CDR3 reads TGTGCCAGCAGTTACTCGGCAGGGATTTACAATGAGCAGTTCTTC.

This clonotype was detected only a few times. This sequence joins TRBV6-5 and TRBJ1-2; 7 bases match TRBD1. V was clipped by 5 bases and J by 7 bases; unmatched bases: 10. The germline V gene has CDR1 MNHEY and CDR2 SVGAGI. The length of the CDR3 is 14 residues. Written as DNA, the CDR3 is TGTGCCAGCAGTCTCGAGACAGGGATGGGTGGCTACACCTTC. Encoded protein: CASSLETGMGGYTF.